These 25 T cell receptor beta chains share one sample of origin, sequenced in a study of type 1 regulatory T cells. General study findings and limits: Type 1 regulatory T cells had a more restricted TCR repertoire than non-type 1 regulatory T cells.

TCRdb fed the reads into MiXCR, producing one record per CDR3 protein. In the table there are tens of thousands of distinct CDR3 sequences, roughly 20% of which are singletons. For these receptors, no antigen is known. Sequencing used cultured type 1 regulatory T (Tr1) cells, either the whole culture or a sorted fraction (not recorded which). The source of these receptors is a human donor in good health.

Only a few counts were recorded for this clonotype. This chain links TRBV7-9 with TRBJ1-2; D not certain. Looked up from germline, CDR1 is SEHNR and CDR2 is FQNEAQ (reference sequence). Trimming removed 3 bases from V and 8 bases from J, with 10 bases in between. CDR3 length: 12 amino acids. For the CDR3, the DNA is TGTGCCAGCAGCTTCGGGGTTCAAGGCTACACCTTC. Its translation is CASSFGVQGYTF.

In regard to this clonotype: This sequence may be a read error, since a much larger clone differs from it by one base. The CDR3 does not close with the conserved phenylalanine or tryptophan, likely indicating a read error. The chain employs TRBV18 and TRBJ1-1; the D is unclear. Trimming took off 2 bases at V and 5 bases at J, with 9 bases between the two ends. The CDR3 extends over 13 amino acids. Germline lookup yields CDR1 KGHSH and CDR2 LQKENI. The CDR3 region has the DNA TGTGCCAGCTCACCAATAAGGGATACTGAAGCTTTCTCT. Its protein product is CASSPIRDTEAFS.

The gene calls are TRBV12-3 or TRBV12-4 and TRBJ2-7; a weak D match, TRBD1 (5 bases). CDR3 length: 13 amino acids. Trimming pared 6 bases from V and 1 base from J, leaving 10 bases between. DNA for the CDR3: TGTGCCAGCAGCCCTACAGGATCCTACGAGCAGTACTTC. This encodes CASSPTGSYEQYF.

The rearrangement joins TRBV29-1 to TRBJ2-3; unclear D gene. The CDR3 has 12 residues. Trimming took 4 bases from V and 4 from J, leaving 9 bases between them. CDR1 is SQVTM and CDR2 is ANQGSEA in the germline V gene. CDR3 DNA: TGCAGCGTTGCGCTAGTGCCAGATACGCAGTATTTT. Protein product: CSVALVPDTQYF.

This clonotype was seen a handful of times. The V gene is TRBV3-1, the J gene TRBJ2-7; TRBD2 is a possible D gene (5 bases). Germline assignment: CDR1 LGHDT and CDR2 YNNKEL (reference sequence). The CDR3 consists of 14 residues. Trimming took 4 bases from V and 4 from J, leaving 14 bases between them. The CDR3 reads CASSPYASLYEQYF. CDR3 DNA sequence: TGTGCCAGCAGCCCCTACGCTAGCCTTTACGAGCAGTACTTC.

This clonotype occurred a few times. This rearrangement joins TRBV5-1 to TRBJ2-1; maybe TRBD1 (6 bases). This CDR3 is 15 amino acids long. Germline CDR1 SGHRS, CDR2 YFSETQ. Trimming cost V 0 bases and J 1 base, with 8 bases left between them. The CDR3 loop reads CASSLEQGSYNEQFF. The CDR3 DNA reads TGCGCCAGCAGCTTGGAACAGGGTTCCTACAATGAGCAGTTCTTC.

The sample holds a few counts of this clonotype. This chain connects TRBV10-3 to TRBJ2-1; D is uncertain. Germline V lookup: CDR1 ENHRY, CDR2 SYGVKD. The CDR3 length is 12 residues. Trimming left V 2 bases short and J 5 bases short, with 4 bases between. In DNA form, the CDR3 reads TGTGCCATCAGTGAGGCCAACAATGAGCAGTTCTTC. The encoded protein is CAISEANNEQFF.

This clonotype was seen ten or more times. V gene TRBV29-1 combines with J gene TRBJ2-2; D possibly corresponds to TRBD1 (5 bases). This CDR3 comprises 14 residues. Germline CDR1 SQVTM, CDR2 ANQGSEA. V shed 4 bases and J shed 2 bases, with 11 bases lying between them. The CDR3 DNA reads as TGCAGCGTTGGGATGACAGTTAACACCGGGGAGCTGTTTTTT. Amino acid sequence: CSVGMTVNTGELFF.

Only a few counts were recorded for this clonotype. The rearrangement uses TRBV6-2 or TRBV6-3 and TRBJ2-1; D not resolved. The CDR3 has 13 amino acids. V dropped 2 bases and J dropped 6 bases, with 8 bases sitting between them. CDR1 and CDR2 (germline): MNHEY, SVGEGT. CDR3 protein: CASSYGRFNEQFF. CDR3 nucleotides: TGTGCCAGCAGTTACGGCCGATTCAATGAGCAGTTCTTC.

This clonotype has ten or more counts. The rearrangement uses TRBV9 and TRBJ1-1, with 10 bases matching TRBD1. Germline assignment: CDR1 SGDLS and CDR2 YYNGEE. Trimming at V came to 3 bases and at J to 1 base, leaving 9 bases not matched to a gene. There are 17 residues in the CDR3. The CDR3 DNA is TGTGCCAGCAGCGAACGCGGGACAGGGGTAGGGAACACTGAAGCTTTCTTT. This translates into CASSERGTGVGNTEAFF.

The V gene is TRBV5-1, the J gene TRBJ2-1, with 7 bases fitting TRBD2. CDR1 is SGHRS, CDR2 YFSETQ, per germline. The V and J ends lost 0 bases and 2 bases, in that order; junction bases with no gene match: 2. The CDR3 extends over 15 amino acids. The CDR3 nucleotides are TGCGCCAGCAGCTTGGCCCTAGCGGCCTACAATGAGCAGTTCTTC. Its protein product is CASSLALAAYNEQFF.

With respect to this clonotype: A read error is likely, as this CDR3 ends without the conserved phenylalanine or tryptophan. This chain uses TRBV4-1 with TRBJ2-7; the D is unclear. TRBJ2-5 explains the end of the DNA better; the J call may be wrong. The germline V gene encodes CDR1 MGHRA and CDR2 YSYEKL. The CDR3 has 13 amino acids. The CDR3 is CASSQGFWETQYL. The CDR3 DNA follows: TGCGCCAGCAGCCAAGGATTCTGGGAGACCCAGTACCTC.

For this clonotype: One junction end disagrees with the germline gene, perhaps due to a read error. The V call is TRBV28, the J call TRBJ2-7; no clear D gene. This CDR3 has 11 amino acids. CDR1 is MDHEN, CDR2 SYDVKM, per germline. CDR3 residues: CATDTAYEQYF. The CDR3 bases are TGCGCCACGGATACGGCCTACGAGCAGTACTTC.

This clonotype was observed a handful of times. The rearrangement uses TRBV7-2 and TRBJ2-3; TRBD1 matches 10 bases. The CDR3 spans 14 residues. J gave up 5 bases and V 4 bases, and 3 bases lay outside the gene matches. Germline lookup yields CDR1 SGHTA and CDR2 FQGNSA. CDR3 sequence: CASSWWTGGDTQYF. The CDR3 region has the DNA TGTGCCAGCAGCTGGTGGACAGGGGGAGATACGCAGTATTTT. Full variable domain (remainder filled in from reference TRBV7-2 and TRBJ2-3): GAGVSQSPSNKVTEKGKDVELRCDPISGHTALYWYRQSLGQGLEFLIYFQGNSAPDKSGLPSDRFSAERTGGSVSTLTIQRTQQEDSAVYLCASSWWTGGDTQYFGPGTRLTVL.

The chain is built from TRBV11-2 and TRBJ2-7, with 7 positions matching TRBD1. Per germline, CDR1 SGHAT and CDR2 FQNNGV. CDR3 length: 17 residues. Trimming removed 0 bases from V and 3 bases from J; junction bases left unmatched: 11. CDR3 residues: CASSLDMDRFPLYEQYF. In nucleotides, the CDR3 is TGTGCCAGCAGCTTAGATATGGACAGGTTTCCTCTCTACGAGCAGTACTTC.

This sequence joins TRBV6-5 and TRBJ1-1; no clear D. V was cut by 0 bases and J by 0 bases, with 11 bases left in between. CDR1 is MNHEY, CDR2 SVGAGI, per germline. This CDR3 is 16 amino acids long. The CDR3 DNA reads as TGTGCCAGCAGTTACTCACGGATGTTAATGAACACTGAAGCTTTCTTT. Encoded protein: CASSYSRMLMNTEAFF.

This clonotype was observed once. The V and J genes are TRBV11-2 and TRBJ2-1; no clear D gene. CDR3 length: 17 amino acids. V was pared by 4 bases and J by 3 bases, with 19 bases between. Germline-derived CDR1 and CDR2 are SGHAT and FQNNGV. CDR3 sequence reads: CASSSVEADKGYNEQFF. The CDR3, as DNA: TGTGCCAGCAGCTCCGTAGAAGCAGACAAGGGCTACAATGAGCAGTTCTTC.

This clonotype was detected only a few times. The junction and the germline gene differ at one end; a read error may be behind it. The V and J genes are TRBV25-1 and TRBJ2-7; D gene unclear. Germline CDR1 and CDR2: MGHDK and SYGVNS. This CDR3 is 13 amino acids long. CDR3 sequence reads: CASSEPPSDEQYF. The CDR3 DNA reads TGTGCCAGCAGTGAACCCCCCTCCGACGAGCAGTACTTC.

This chain joins TRBV18 and TRBJ1-5; no reliable D call. This CDR3 contains 15 residues. V lost 1 base, J lost 4 bases, and 11 bases lay in between. Germline-derived CDR1 and CDR2 are KGHSH and LQKENI. The CDR3 DNA follows: TGTGCCAGCTCACCACTTAATGGTTCGAATCAGCCCCAGCATTTT. This encodes CASSPLNGSNQPQHF.

This clonotype was recorded a few times. The chain employs TRBV7-2 and TRBJ2-7; 7 positions match TRBD2. The CDR3 length is 16 residues. From germline, CDR1 is SGHTA and CDR2 FQGNSA. The V and J ends lost 5 bases and 2 bases, in that order; junction bases with no gene match: 12. The chain's CDR3 is CASSPGTGGSPYEQYF. In DNA, the CDR3 is TGTGCCAGCAGCCCGGGTACGGGCGGGAGCCCCTACGAGCAGTACTTC.

This clonotype showed up many times. This rearrangement joins TRBV5-1 to TRBJ2-7; 8 bases fit TRBD1. CDR3 length: 14 amino acids. The germline CDR1 and CDR2 sequences are SGHRS and YFSETQ. V shed 4 bases and J 6 bases; nucleotides not matched to a gene: 9. As DNA, the CDR3 is TGCGCCAGCAGCAAAGACAGGGGCCTCGGCGAGCAGTACTTC. Translation: CASSKDRGLGEQYF.

The rearrangement uses TRBV29-1 and TRBJ2-6, with D possibly being TRBD1 (6 bases). The CDR3 is 16 residues long. The germline V gene encodes CDR1 SQVTM and CDR2 ANQGSEA. V lost 5 bases and J 0 bases, leaving 14 bases between the germline ends. The DNA for the CDR3 is TGCAGCGTTATAAAGGACAGCAACTCTGGGGCCAACGTCCTGACTTTC. This gives the protein CSVIKDSNSGANVLTF.

This chain connects TRBV20-1 to TRBJ1-1; D perhaps matches TRBD1 (6 bases). From germline, CDR1 is DFQATT and CDR2 SNEGSKA (reference sequence). The CDR3 contains 12 residues. V lost 7 bases, J lost 4 bases, and 13 bases lay in between. CDR3 DNA: TGCAGTGAAAGGGGGACCTTCACTGAAGCTTTCTTT. Translated, it gives CSERGTFTEAFF.

The chain combines TRBV25-1 with TRBJ2-3, with D possibly being TRBD2 (6 bases). Germline CDR1 and CDR2: MGHDK and SYGVNS. This CDR3 region has 12 residues. The V and J ends lost 7 bases and 9 bases respectively, with 14 bases between them. CDR3 nucleotides: TGTGCCAGCATGCGAAGGGGAGGAACGCAGTATTTT. Its translation: CASMRRGGTQYF.

The sample holds many counts of this clonotype. V and J are TRBV5-1 and TRBJ2-3, with D perhaps TRBD2 (6 bases). The V end was cut by 5 bases, the J end by 5 bases, with 12 bases between. Per the germline V gene, CDR1 is SGHRS and CDR2 is YFSETQ. The CDR3 extends over 13 amino acids. This CDR3 reads CASRPGDGDTQYF. The CDR3 DNA reads TGCGCCAGCAGGCCGGGAGATGGAGATACGCAGTATTTT.